This TCR beta chain was found in a study of blood T cell repertoires in COVID-19 (dated by TCRdb to the early 2020s). About the full investigation: Collaborator samples came from the United States, Italy and Spain and covered acute and convalescent phases of COVID-19. The material from the prospective study consisted of cDNA or gDNA derived from T cells, B-cell-depleted T cells, or PBMCs. Where available, HLA class I and class II types were obtained from metadata supplied by the sample provider rather than from assay-based typing. The samples were drawn from the first 160 participants of the ongoing ImmuneRACE study and from more than 1,000 subjects provided by 6 global collaborators. The repertoires were released in a freely available public database intended as a resource for research on the immune response to SARS-CoV-2. A de-identified subject ID, COVID-19 status, age in years and sex were almost always included in the sample metadata. The dataset comprised deeply sampled blood TCRbeta repertoires from subjects exposed to, actively infected with, or recovered from COVID-19.

Regarding this clone: Its cognate antigen has yet to be identified. Base qualities were left out, and no much larger clone turns up one base away.

Broader findings and caveats from the paper: The quantity of clinical and demographic metadata differed by source and by participant and was supplied without curation.

The immunoSEQ Assay, a bias-controlled multiplex PCR, was used to amplify TCRbeta CDR3 regions from genomic DNA. On the study's bioinformatics: The number of nucleated cells in each sample was estimated by amplification of reference gene primers within the assay. To quantify the absolute abundance of each unique TCRbeta CDR3 rearrangement, sequence reads were collapsed and filtered. For each sample, productive Simpson clonality was calculated as the square root of Simpson's diversity index across productive rearrangements. TCRdb retrieved this table from immuneACCESS and kept in-frame rearrangements only. Not all clones are present; in checked studies, unresolved V genes account for under half, and no reason is known for the remainder. V and J calls plus clone size are reproduced from that table; the DNA served to infer D and trimming. This sample has around 250,000 clones in its table, and about 85% of those were observed once. The top ten constitute just over 6.5% of the sample.

Participants in the prospective study were enrolled through a virtual design, were aged roughly 18 to 90 years, and lived in approximately 24 United States geographic areas. Cohort assignment in the prospective study relied on participant-reported clinical history from a screening survey and a study questionnaire. A participant counted as exposed if, within 2 weeks of entering the study, that participant had been in contact with someone who had a PCR-confirmed or clinician-diagnosed COVID-19 case. Mobile phlebotomists in the prospective study collected whole blood, serum and a nasopharyngeal or oropharyngeal swab from every participant. Prospective study participants could optionally give additional blood draws and questionnaires over an approximately 2-month period. Before DNA extraction, prospective study blood samples were shipped either frozen or at room temperature. Sequenced: PBMCs or T cells enriched from blood (not recorded which). This sequence originates from a woman aged 45-60 years who had been exposed to COVID-19.

The DNA is TGTGCCAGTAGTACCGGGACTAGCGGGGGACATGAGACCCAGTACTTC. The encoded protein is CASSTGTSGGHETQYF. This chain is built from TRBV19 and TRBJ2-5, and 14 junction bases match TRBD2. The germline V end is reduced by 4 bases and the J end by 5 bases; junction bases left unmatched: 6. From its cysteine to its phenylalanine, the CDR3 spans 16 amino acids. Only CDR3 DNA remains: 48 bases, in frame from the first base. The germline V gene (reference sequence) supplies CDR1 LNHDA and CDR2 SQIVND.